The 21 T cell receptor beta chains below were found in one sample sequenced in a study of shared clonotypes between healthy human individuals (dated by TCRdb to between 2020 and 2021). Preparation of the library involved the immunoSEQ multiplex PCR assay. TCRdb retrieved this table from immuneACCESS and kept in-frame rearrangements only. Not all clones are present; in checked studies, unresolved V genes account for under half, and no reason is known for the remainder. The sample contains 2 million to 3 million clones, 93% of them found a single time. Clones ranked in the top ten supply 0.36% of the sample. The sequenced material came from naive CD4+ T cells from PBMCs. Per the publication, the cell subset or site label means: CD45RA+ positively selected. The origin of the receptors is a man aged 18 to 29 in good health. Some clones in this sample may be carry-over from other donors' samples.

The chain joins TRBV2 to TRBJ2-1; 7 bases fit TRBD1. The trim removed 8 bases at V and 8 bases at J, leaving 6 bases unmatched. Germline V lookup: CDR1 SNHLY, CDR2 FYNNEI. The CDR3 consists of 12 residues. Written as DNA, the CDR3 is TGTGCCAGCGGAACAGGGGCCTATGAGCAGTTCTTC. Translation gives CASGTGAYEQFF.

The rearrangement links TRBV10-1 to TRBJ2-1; D ambiguous. This CDR3 region has 12 residues. Looked up from germline, CDR1 is WNHNN and CDR2 is SYGVQD (reference sequence). V was shortened by 0 bases and J by 7 bases, with 4 bases between the two germline ends. DNA of the CDR3: TGCGCCAGCAGTGAGTCGCTGAATGAGCAGTTCTTC. This sequence encodes CASSESLNEQFF.

The chain recombines TRBV6-1 with TRBJ1-3; unclear D gene. CDR1 is MNHNS, CDR2 SASEGT, per germline. The CDR3 sequence is 12 residues long. The V end lost 6 bases, the J end lost 1 base, and 4 bases lay between the germline ends. This CDR3 is CASSPSGNTIYF. CDR3 DNA sequence: TGTGCCAGCAGCCCGTCTGGAAACACCATATATTTT.

The rearrangement links TRBV15 to TRBJ2-3, with TRBD2 matching over 8 bases. V was pared by 3 bases and J by 3 bases, with 2 bases of the junction left unmatched. This CDR3 contains 14 residues. Germline CDR1 reads LNHNV; CDR2 reads YYDKDF (reference sequence). The CDR3: CATSRGLVTDTQYF. The CDR3 DNA reads TGTGCCACCAGCAGGGGACTAGTGACAGATACGCAGTATTTT.

J is TRBJ1-2 and V is TRBV28, with 11 bases matching TRBD1. Germline CDR1 reads MDHEN; CDR2 reads SYDVKM. This CDR3 has 12 amino acids. V shed 6 bases and J 6 bases; nucleotides not matched to a gene: 0. The CDR3 spells CASRDRGHGYTF. As DNA, the CDR3 is TGTGCCAGCAGGGACAGGGGGCATGGCTACACCTTC.

This sequence joins TRBV30 and TRBJ1-5; 10 bases are shared with TRBD1. With V trimmed by 1 base and J by 9 bases, 9 bases remained unmatched. Per the germline V gene, CDR1 is GTSNPN and CDR2 is SVGIG (reference sequence). The CDR3 totals 15 residues. CDR3 residues: CAWSALGTGDMPQHF. CDR3 coding DNA: TGTGCCTGGAGTGCGCTCGGGACAGGGGATATGCCCCAGCATTTT. The full variable domain, completed using reference TRBV30 and TRBJ1-5, is SQTIHQWPATLVQPVGSPLSLECTVEGTSNPNLYWYRQAAGRGLQLLFYSVGIGQISSEVPQNLSASRPQDRQFILSSKKLLLSDSGFYLCAWSALGTGDMPQHFGDGTRLSIL.

The chain employs TRBV28 and TRBJ2-1, with D possibly TRBD2 on 5 matching bases. CDR1 is MDHEN and CDR2 is SYDVKM in the germline V gene. Trimming pared 7 bases from V and 9 bases from J, leaving 19 bases between. The CDR3 consists of 14 residues. CDR3 protein: CASISRPRETEQFF. The CDR3 DNA reads TGTGCCAGCATTTCCCGTCCCCGGGAAACTGAGCAGTTCTTC.

This clone was found once. The chain carries TRBV30 and TRBJ1-2; TRBD1 might be the D (5 bases). Deletions cut 5 bases from V and 8 bases from J, with 18 bases between. The CDR3 totals 13 residues. CDR1 and CDR2 (germline): GTSNPN, SVGIG (reference sequence). CDR3 sequence (DNA): TGTGCCTGGGGCCGGGACCAACCTCAGGGCTACACCTTC. Its protein is CAWGRDQPQGYTF.

V usage is TRBV7-8 and J usage is TRBJ1-5; D might be TRBD1 (5 bases). Germline CDR1 SGHVS, CDR2 FQNEAQ. The CDR3 consists of 14 residues. V was trimmed by 3 bases and J by 2 bases, leaving 8 bases between them. The chain's CDR3 is CASSFTGGNQPQHF. The CDR3 DNA is TGTGCCAGCAGCTTTACAGGCGGCAATCAGCCCCAGCATTTT.

This clone was seen just once. The chain combines TRBV28 with TRBJ1-2; 8 bases are shared with TRBD1. V was clipped by 5 bases and J by 3 bases; unmatched bases: 8. The CDR3 extends over 15 amino acids. Looked up from germline, CDR1 is MDHEN and CDR2 is SYDVKM. The CDR3 DNA follows: TGTGCCAGCAGTCCGCGGACAGGGAATGACTATGGCTACACCTTC. Translating gives CASSPRTGNDYGYTF.

The chain joins TRBV12-5 to TRBJ2-3; no clear D gene. This CDR3 contains 12 residues. Germline V gives CDR1 LGHNT, CDR2 FRNRAP. Trimming shortened V by 1 base and J by 5 bases, and 4 bases separated the two germline ends. CDR3 loop: CASGLAEDTQYF. CDR3 bases: TGTGCTAGTGGTTTGGCGGAAGATACGCAGTATTTT.

As for this clone: This sample also contains other DNA sequences that code for the same CDR3. The gene calls are TRBV7-9 and TRBJ2-1; tentative D call: TRBD2 (5 bases). In germline, CDR1 is SEHNR, CDR2 FQNEAQ (reference sequence). This CDR3 has 15 residues. V was shortened by 1 base and J by 4 bases, with 11 bases between the two germline ends. The DNA for the CDR3 is TGTGCCAGCAGCTTAGGAGCGGCGTCGTACAATGAGCAGTTCTTC. Protein sequence: CASSLGAASYNEQFF.

The V and J genes are TRBV18 and TRBJ2-5; 7 nucleotides line up with TRBD2. Trimming took 3 bases from V and 0 from J; bases not matched to a gene: 7. Germline V gives CDR1 KGHSH, CDR2 LQKENI. This CDR3 is 16 amino acids long. The CDR3: CASSPALATYQETQYF. CDR3 sequence (DNA): TGTGCCAGCTCACCCGCACTAGCGACGTACCAAGAGACCCAGTACTTC.

The DNA of the CDR3 is TGTGCCTGGAGTTTCCTAGCACACAATGAGCAGTTCTTC. Its protein product is CAWSFLAHNEQFF. The rearrangement links TRBV30 to TRBJ2-1; tentatively, D is TRBD2 (5 bases). The CDR3 covers 13 residues. Trimming removed 2 bases from V and 5 bases from J, with 10 bases in between. Germline-derived CDR1 and CDR2 are GTSNPN and SVGIG (reference sequence). Drawing the rest from reference TRBV30 and TRBJ2-1, the complete variable domain is SQTIHQWPATLVQPVGSPLSLECTVEGTSNPNLYWYRQAAGRGLQLLFYSVGIGQISSEVPQNLSASRPQDRQFILSSKKLLLSDSGFYLCAWSFLAHNEQFFGPGTRLTVL.

This sequence joins TRBV7-3 and TRBJ1-2; 7 bases are shared with TRBD1. V lost 5 bases to trimming and J lost 4 bases; unmatched junction nucleotides: 16. The CDR3 has 17 amino acids. CDR1 SGHTA and CDR2 FQGTGA come from the germline V gene. CDR3 residues: CASSLTGTLLPGYGYTF. DNA for the CDR3: TGTGCCAGCAGCCTGACAGGGACACTGCTCCCTGGCTATGGCTACACCTTC.

V usage is TRBV19 and J usage is TRBJ1-1, with 9 bases identical to TRBD1. V shed 4 bases, J shed 2 bases, and the junction held 11 bases outside the gene matches. Germline V gene data show CDR1 as LNHDA and CDR2 as SQIVND (reference sequence). The CDR3 has 17 residues. In DNA form, the CDR3 reads TGTGCCAGTAGTACCCTAATCCCGACAGGGGGTAACACTGAAGCTTTCTTT. Its protein product is CASSTLIPTGGNTEAFF.

This clone appeared once. The genes are TRBV9 and TRBJ2-5; 8 bases align to TRBD2. V lost 3 bases and J lost 4; bases outside the gene matches: 11. This CDR3 is built from 16 residues. CDR1 is SGDLS, CDR2 YYNGEE, per germline. CDR3 region: CASSAGRRGGPETQYF. DNA for the CDR3: TGTGCCAGCAGCGCAGGGAGACGGGGGGGACCAGAGACCCAGTACTTC.

The V and J genes are TRBV5-1 and TRBJ2-7, with D perhaps matching TRBD1 or TRBD2 (6 bases each). Trimming shortened V by 0 bases and J by 1 base, and 14 bases separated the two germline ends. Germline-derived CDR1 and CDR2 are SGHRS and YFSETQ. This CDR3 contains 16 residues. CDR3 region: CASSLGRGSSSYEQYF. CDR3 coding DNA: TGCGCCAGCAGCTTGGGGAGGGGGAGTTCTTCCTACGAGCAGTACTTC.

The chain links TRBV18 to TRBJ2-3; 8 positions match TRBD2. The CDR3 extends over 14 amino acids. Germline lookup yields CDR1 KGHSH and CDR2 LQKENI. V shed 4 bases, J shed 5 bases, and the junction held 5 bases outside the gene matches. Here the CDR3 reads CASSRLALEDTQYF. In DNA, the CDR3 is TGTGCCAGCTCACGACTAGCGCTAGAAGATACGCAGTATTTT.

This chain uses TRBV21-1 with TRBJ1-4. TRBV21-1 is assigned pseudogene status. The CDR3 has 15 amino acids. Here the CDR3 reads CASSNVGSTNEKLFF. CDR3 DNA sequence: TGTGCCAGCAGCAATGTGGGGTCAACTAATGAAAAACTGTTTTTT.

The chain combines TRBV28 with TRBJ1-1, with TRBD1 identical over 7 bases. With V trimmed by 0 bases and J by 1 base, 2 bases remained unmatched. CDR1 and CDR2 from the germline V gene are MDHEN and SYDVKM. CDR3 length equals 15 residues. CDR3 sequence: CASSLWSGGNTEAFF. CDR3 nucleotide sequence: TGTGCCAGCAGTTTATGGTCAGGGGGGAACACTGAAGCTTTCTTT.